The present TCR beta chain was sequenced within a study of blood T cells in healthy people across ages. Study-level results: Both higher diversity and more naive CD4+ cells marked long-lived donors when set against aged donors.

Worth noting for this clonotype: The antigen remains undetermined.

A J-beta primer mix and a sample-barcoded 5' primer were used in a second PCR of about 7 to 12 cycles. One entry per CDR3 protein, called by TCRdb with MiXCR from the 5' RACE reads. The sample holds around 580,000 distinct CDR3 sequences, under 55% seen once. V lost 0 bases and J lost 5, with 10 bases in between. The CDR3 covers 15 residues. The germline V gene has CDR1 SGHAT and CDR2 FQNNGV. Source material: blood. The chain recombines TRBV11-2 with TRBJ2-2; no clear D gene. This sequence originates from a man aged 80 or over in good health. Here the CDR3 reads CASSLERPTTGELFF. The CDR3 bases are TGTGCCAGCAGCTTAGAAAGACCTACTACCGGGGAGCTGTTTTTT.